The 3 T cell receptor beta chains in this list originate from one sample, sequenced in a study of T cells in Graves' hyperthyroidism and ophthalmopathy (dated by TCRdb to about 2019). The protocol used for the library was multiplex PCR. Sequencing took place on an Illumina HiSeq 2000. The TCR beta CDR3 regions were amplified from RNA transcripts. For the first round of RT-PCR on the TCR CDR3, the HTBI primer set was used together with the Qiagen OneStep RT-PCR kit. TCRdb cleaned the public reads at Q25 with fastp, built clones with MiXCR and kept in-frame beta chains. Each CDR3 protein gets just one entry, which takes the most common genes and DNA from the rows behind it. Present in this sample are more than 500,000 distinct CDR3 sequences, over 35% of which were seen just once. The ten largest account for about 45% of the sample. Material: peripheral blood or thyroid tissue (not recorded which). All receptors come from an adult woman with Graves' disease, either hyperthyroidism or ophthalmopathy (not recorded which).

The chain uses TRBV19 and TRBJ2-2; 8 bases are shared with TRBD1. The trim removed 1 base at V and 3 bases at J, leaving 7 bases unmatched. Germline V lookup: CDR1 LNHDA, CDR2 SQIVND (reference sequence). There are 17 residues in the CDR3. The CDR3 region is CASSIAVQGAYTGELFF. The CDR3, as DNA: TGTGCCAGTAGTATAGCAGTCCAGGGGGCGTACACCGGGGAGCTGTTTTTT. Full variable domain (rest looked up from reference TRBV19 and TRBJ2-2): DGGITQSPKYLFRKEGQNVTLSCEQNLNHDAMYWYRQDPGQGLRLIYYSQIVNDFQKGDIAEGYSVSREKKESFPLTVTSAQKNPTAFYLCASSIAVQGAYTGELFFGEGSRLTVL.

The V call is TRBV29-1, the J call TRBJ1-4; D might be TRBD1 (6 bases). There are 12 residues in the CDR3. Trimming took off 6 bases at V and 6 bases at J, with 11 bases between the two ends. CDR1 is SQVTM and CDR2 is ANQGSEA in the germline V gene. CDR3 sequence reads: CSVGGGDEKLFF. The CDR3 DNA sequence: TGCAGCGTGGGGGGCGGGGATGAAAAACTGTTTTTT.

This clonotype was counted at least ten times. The V and J genes are TRBV10-1 and TRBJ1-2; TRBD1 aligns across 7 bases. Looked up from germline, CDR1 is WNHNN and CDR2 is SYGVQD (reference sequence). This CDR3 is built from 13 residues. The trim removed 4 bases at V and 6 bases at J, leaving 5 bases unmatched. DNA for the CDR3: TGCGCCAGCAGTGCGGGACAGCGACATGGCTACACCTTC. Its protein is CASSAGQRHGYTF.